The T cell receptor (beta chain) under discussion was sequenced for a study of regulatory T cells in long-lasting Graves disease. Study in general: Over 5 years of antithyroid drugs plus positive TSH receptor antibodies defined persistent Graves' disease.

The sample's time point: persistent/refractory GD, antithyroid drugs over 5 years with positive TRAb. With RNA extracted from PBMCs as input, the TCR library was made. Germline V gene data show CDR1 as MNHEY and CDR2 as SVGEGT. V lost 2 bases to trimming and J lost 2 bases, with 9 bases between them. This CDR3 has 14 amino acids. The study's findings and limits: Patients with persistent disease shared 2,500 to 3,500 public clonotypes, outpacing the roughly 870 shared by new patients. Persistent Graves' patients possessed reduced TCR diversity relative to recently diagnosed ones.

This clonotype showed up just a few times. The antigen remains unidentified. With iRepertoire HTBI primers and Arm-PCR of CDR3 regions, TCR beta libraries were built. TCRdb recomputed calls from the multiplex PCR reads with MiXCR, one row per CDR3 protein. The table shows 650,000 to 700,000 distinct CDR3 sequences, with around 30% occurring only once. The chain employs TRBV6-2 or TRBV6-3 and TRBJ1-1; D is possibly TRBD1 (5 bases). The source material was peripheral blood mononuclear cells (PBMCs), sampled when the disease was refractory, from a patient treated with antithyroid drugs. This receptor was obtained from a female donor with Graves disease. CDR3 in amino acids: CASSYRQRNTEAFF. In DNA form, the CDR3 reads TGTGCCAGCAGTTACCGACAGCGAAACACTGAAGCTTTCTTT.